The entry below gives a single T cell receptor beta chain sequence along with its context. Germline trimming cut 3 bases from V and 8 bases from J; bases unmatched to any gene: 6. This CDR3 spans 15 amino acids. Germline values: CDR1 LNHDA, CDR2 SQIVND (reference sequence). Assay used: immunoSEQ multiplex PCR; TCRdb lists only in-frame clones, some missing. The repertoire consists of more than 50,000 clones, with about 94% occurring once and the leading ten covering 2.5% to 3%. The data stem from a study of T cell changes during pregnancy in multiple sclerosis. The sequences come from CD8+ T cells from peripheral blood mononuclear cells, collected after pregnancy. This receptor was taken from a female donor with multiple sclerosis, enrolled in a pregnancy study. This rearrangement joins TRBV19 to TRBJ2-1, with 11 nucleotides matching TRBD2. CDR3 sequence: CASSMMASGRYEQFF. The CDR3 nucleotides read TGTGCCAGTAGTATGATGGCTAGCGGGAGGTATGAGCAGTTCTTC. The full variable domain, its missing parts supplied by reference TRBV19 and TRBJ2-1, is DGGITQSPKYLFRKEGQNVTLSCEQNLNHDAMYWYRQDPGQGLRLIYYSQIVNDFQKGDIAEGYSVSREKKESFPLTVTSAQKNPTAFYLCASSMMASGRYEQFFGPGTRLTVL.